These 10 T cell receptor beta chains were all obtained from the same sample, sequenced in a study of blood T cell repertoires in COVID-19. This table comes from immunoSEQ multiplex PCR, and its TCRdb copy is limited to in-frame clones, with some not included. Among more than 300,000 clones listed, 86% were seen once. The sample comprised PBMCs or T cells enriched from blood (not recorded which). These receptors all stem from a man between 25 and 39 years old who had recovered from COVID-19.

The rearrangement links TRBV7-6 to TRBJ2-1; TRBD2 agrees at 7 bases. J was trimmed by 6 bases and V by 5 bases; bases with no gene match: 10. This CDR3 comprises 15 residues. The germline gives CDR1 SGHVS, CDR2 FNYEAQ. CDR3: CASSPQAGVGNEQFF. The CDR3 DNA follows: TGTGCCAGCAGCCCACAGGCGGGGGTGGGCAATGAGCAGTTCTTC.

This clone was counted between two and nine times. The chain links TRBV6-5 to TRBJ2-7, with a tentative D call TRBD2 (5 bases). The CDR3 length is 14 residues. The germline V gene has CDR1 MNHEY and CDR2 SVGAGI. Trimming removed 7 bases from V and 7 bases from J, with 20 bases in between. Here the CDR3 reads CASNKGAASGEQYF. The CDR3 coding sequence is TGTGCCAGCAATAAGGGAGCCGCCTCGGGGGAGCAGTACTTC.

The chain uses TRBV6-5 and TRBJ1-5; 7 bases match TRBD1. The ends lost 10 bases at V and 1 base at J; junction bases unmatched: 10. CDR3 size: 15 residues. Germline V gene lookup returns CDR1 MNHEY and CDR2 SVGAGI. CDR3: CATRQGVGSNQPQHF. The CDR3 DNA sequence: TGTGCCACCCGACAGGGAGTAGGGAGCAATCAGCCCCAGCATTTT.

This clone appeared many times. The chain carries TRBV10-3 and TRBJ1-3; D is unresolved. Per the germline V gene, CDR1 is ENHRY and CDR2 is SYGVKD. CDR3 length: 15 amino acids. The germline V and J ends were trimmed by 7 bases and 1 base, with 14 bases remaining between them. The CDR3 sequence is CAINKGRESGNTIYF. The CDR3 DNA follows: TGTGCCATCAATAAAGGGCGGGAGTCTGGAAACACCATATATTTT.

The chain joins TRBV27 to TRBJ1-2; D is uncertain. V lost 2 bases to trimming and J lost 6 bases, with 13 bases between them. Germline V gene lookup returns CDR1 MNHEY and CDR2 SMNVEV (reference sequence). The CDR3 has 14 amino acids. CDR3 in DNA: TGTGCCAGCAGTTTAGGTGGCGGGCGGGATGGCTACACCTTC. It yields the protein CASSLGGGRDGYTF.

The V and J genes are TRBV6-4 and TRBJ1-1; no clear D. V was trimmed by 6 bases and J by 1 base, leaving 9 bases between them. CDR1 and CDR2 (germline): MRHNA, SNTAGT. This CDR3 has 13 amino acids. In nucleotides, the CDR3 is TGTGCCAGCAGGCGGACTGAGAACACTGAAGCTTTCTTT. Its protein is CASRRTENTEAFF.

The J gene is TRBJ2-1, the V gene TRBV4-2, with D possibly being TRBD2 (5 bases). This CDR3 has 16 amino acids. Germline V gives CDR1 LGHNA, CDR2 YNFKEQ. V was pared by 4 bases and J by 4 bases, with 17 bases between. CDR3 loop: CASSLGFEAAYNEQFF. For the CDR3, the DNA is TGTGCCAGCAGCCTAGGCTTCGAAGCGGCATACAATGAGCAGTTCTTC.

CDR3: CASSFVERNYNEQFF. DNA for the CDR3: TGTGCCAGCAGCTTTGTTGAGCGGAACTACAATGAGCAGTTCTTC. The rearrangement uses TRBV5-4 and TRBJ2-1, with D maybe TRBD2 (5 bases). Germline loops: CDR1 SGHNT, CDR2 YYREEE (reference sequence). The germline V and J ends were trimmed by 2 bases and 3 bases, with 12 bases remaining between them. The CDR3 is made up of 15 amino acids.

The rearrangement uses TRBV9 and TRBJ2-3, with 7 bases fitting TRBD2. Trimming at V came to 4 bases and at J to 4 bases, leaving 9 bases not matched to a gene. Germline CDR1 and CDR2: SGDLS and YYNGEE. The CDR3 contains 15 residues. The CDR3 sequence is CASSYRDYPPDTQYF. The CDR3 DNA follows: TGTGCCAGCAGCTACCGGGACTATCCTCCAGATACGCAGTATTTT. Full variable domain (outside the CDR3, taken from reference TRBV9 and TRBJ2-3): DSGVTQTPKHLITATGQRVTLRCSPRSGDLSVYWYQQSLDQGLQFLIQYYNGEERAKGNILERFSAQQFPDLHSELNLSSLELGDSALYFCASSYRDYPPDTQYFGPGTRLTVL.

This clone was seen just once. The rearrangement uses TRBV24-1 and TRBJ2-7; TRBD2 is a possible D gene (5 bases). The V end was cut by 4 bases, the J end by 8 bases, with 17 bases between. Germline V lookup: CDR1 KGHDR, CDR2 SFDVKD. This CDR3 region has 14 residues. CDR3 DNA sequence: TGTGCCACCAGTGACCAGCCGGGATTAAGTCAGCAGTACTTC. This encodes CATSDQPGLSQQYF.